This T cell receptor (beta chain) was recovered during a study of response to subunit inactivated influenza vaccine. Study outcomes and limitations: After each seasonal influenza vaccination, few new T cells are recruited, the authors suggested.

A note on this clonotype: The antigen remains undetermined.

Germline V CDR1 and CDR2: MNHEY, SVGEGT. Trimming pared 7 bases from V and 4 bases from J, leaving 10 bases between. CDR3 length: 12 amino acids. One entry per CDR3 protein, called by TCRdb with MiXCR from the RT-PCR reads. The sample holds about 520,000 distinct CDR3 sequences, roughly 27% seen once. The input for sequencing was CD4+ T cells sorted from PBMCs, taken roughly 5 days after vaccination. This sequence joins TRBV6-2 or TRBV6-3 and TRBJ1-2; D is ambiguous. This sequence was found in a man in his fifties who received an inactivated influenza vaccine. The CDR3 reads CASTLQGYGYTF. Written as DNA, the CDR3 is TGTGCCAGCACGCTACAAGGCTATGGCTACACCTTC.